This is a list of T cell receptor beta chains from one sample in a study of cytomegalovirus exposure and HLA in healthy donors. Some clones are missing from TCRdb's copy, which holds only in-frame ones; the method was immunoSEQ multiplex PCR. The sample records fewer than 250,000 clones, around 83% being singletons. Sequenced: PBMCs. The receptors originated from a girl between 5 and 17 years old in good health and CMV-seronegative. Both conserved end residues are part of each CDR3. Each record gives: J gene, V gene, D gene, clone size, CDR3 protein, CDR3 DNA. D genes are given only for firm matches. Only some rows state a clone size, as once, few, many or a class for expanded clones.

j_call: TRBJ2-1; v_call: TRBV28; d_call: TRBD1; clone_size: .; cdr3_aa: CASSWSWDRRNNEQFF; cdr3_nt: TGTGCCAGCTCCTGGAGTTGGGACAGGCGAAACAATGAGCAGTTCTTC
j_call: TRBJ1-1; v_call: TRBV30; d_call: .; clone_size: .; cdr3_aa: CAWRFGRERGAFF; cdr3_nt: TGTGCCTGGAGATTCGGCCGGGAAAGAGGAGCTTTCTTT
j_call: TRBJ2-5; v_call: TRBV4-1; d_call: TRBD1; clone_size: .; cdr3_aa: CASSQITNTGTGGSYRETQYF; cdr3_nt: TGCGCCAGCAGCCAAATCACAAACACCGGGACAGGGGGTTCCTACCGTGAGACCCAGTACTTC
j_call: TRBJ1-1; v_call: TRBV19; d_call: .; clone_size: .; cdr3_aa: CASSTARGAFF; cdr3_nt: TGTGCCAGTAGTACCGCCAGGGGTGCTTTCTTT
j_call: TRBJ1-2; v_call: TRBV25-1; d_call: .; clone_size: .; cdr3_aa: CASSGTGRDGYTF; cdr3_nt: TGTGCCAGCAGTGGAACAGGGAGGGATGGCTACACCTTC
j_call: TRBJ2-7; v_call: TRBV5-5; d_call: TRBD1; clone_size: .; cdr3_aa: CASSSVGQGEFEQYF; cdr3_nt: TGTGCCAGCAGCTCGGTCGGACAGGGTGAGTTCGAGCAGTACTTC
j_call: TRBJ2-1; v_call: TRBV5-4; d_call: .; clone_size: .; cdr3_aa: CASEARQSPNEQFF; cdr3_nt: TGTGCCAGTGAGGCGAGACAGAGTCCCAATGAGCAGTTCTTC
j_call: TRBJ2-1; v_call: TRBV7-2; d_call: TRBD1; clone_size: .; cdr3_aa: CASSLQATGKYEQFF; cdr3_nt: TGTGCCAGCAGCCTACAGGCGACAGGGAAGTATGAGCAGTTCTTC
j_call: TRBJ2-1; v_call: TRBV7-3; d_call: TRBD2; clone_size: few; cdr3_aa: CASSTTSGSRNEQFF; cdr3_nt: TGTGCCAGCAGCACCACTAGCGGGAGTCGGAATGAGCAGTTCTTC
j_call: TRBJ1-5; v_call: TRBV5-1; d_call: .; clone_size: once; cdr3_aa: CASSLSGTNQPQHF; cdr3_nt: TGCGCCAGCAGCTTGTCAGGAACCAATCAGCCCCAGCATTTT
j_call: TRBJ2-2; v_call: TRBV10-1; d_call: TRBD2; clone_size: .; cdr3_aa: CASSESGGRHTGELFF; cdr3_nt: TGCGCCAGCAGTGAGTCGGGCGGGAGGCACACCGGGGAGCTGTTTTTT
j_call: TRBJ1-2; v_call: TRBV7-2; d_call: TRBD1; clone_size: .; cdr3_aa: CASSLYGTGGPNYGYTF; cdr3_nt: TGTGCCAGCAGCTTATATGGGACAGGAGGCCCAAACTATGGCTACACCTTC
j_call: TRBJ2-7; v_call: TRBV18; d_call: .; clone_size: .; cdr3_aa: CASSPAESYEQYF; cdr3_nt: TGTGCCAGCTCACCAGCGGAATCCTACGAGCAGTACTTC
j_call: TRBJ1-3; v_call: TRBV5-1; d_call: .; clone_size: .; cdr3_aa: CASSLDRVSGNTIYF; cdr3_nt: TGCGCCAGCAGCTTGGACAGAGTCTCTGGAAACACCATATATTTT
j_call: TRBJ2-1; v_call: TRBV30; d_call: TRBD2; clone_size: .; cdr3_aa: CAWSGGAGEFYNEQFF; cdr3_nt: TGTGCCTGGAGTGGGGGAGCGGGGGAATTCTACAATGAGCAGTTCTTC
j_call: TRBJ2-3; v_call: TRBV9; d_call: TRBD2; clone_size: .; cdr3_aa: CASSEVRGGPYTQYF; cdr3_nt: TGTGCCAGCAGCGAAGTGCGGGGGGGCCCGTATACGCAGTATTTT
j_call: TRBJ1-6; v_call: TRBV19; d_call: .; clone_size: .; cdr3_aa: CASSTPRRQESYNSPLHF; cdr3_nt: TGTGCCAGTAGTACCCCCCGGAGACAGGAAAGCTATAATTCACCCCTCCACTTT
j_call: TRBJ1-5; v_call: TRBV28; d_call: .; clone_size: .; cdr3_aa: CASSSYLQPQHF; cdr3_nt: TGTGCCAGCAGTTCCTACCTACAGCCCCAGCATTTT
j_call: TRBJ2-1; v_call: TRBV19; d_call: .; clone_size: .; cdr3_aa: CASIGGASYNEQFF; cdr3_nt: TGTGCCAGTATAGGAGGGGCCTCCTACAATGAGCAGTTCTTC
j_call: TRBJ2-5; v_call: TRBV6-6; d_call: .; clone_size: once; cdr3_aa: CASSYGRTQYF; cdr3_nt: TGTGCCAGCAGTTACGGGCGGACCCAGTACTTC
j_call: TRBJ1-5; v_call: TRBV6-1; d_call: TRBD1; clone_size: .; cdr3_aa: CASRRSGTGMPQHF; cdr3_nt: TGTGCCAGCAGACGCTCCGGGACAGGGATGCCCCAGCATTTT
j_call: TRBJ1-4; v_call: TRBV5-8; d_call: TRBD1; clone_size: .; cdr3_aa: CASSSYRGANEKLFF; cdr3_nt: TGTGCCAGCAGCTCGTACAGGGGCGCTAATGAAAAACTGTTTTTT
j_call: TRBJ1-5; v_call: TRBV5-6; d_call: .; clone_size: few; cdr3_aa: CASSSLPQHF; cdr3_nt: TGTGCCAGCAGCTCATTGCCCCAGCATTTT
j_call: TRBJ2-1; v_call: TRBV5-1; d_call: TRBD2; clone_size: .; cdr3_aa: CASSLAPGGPYNEQFF; cdr3_nt: TGCGCCAGCAGCTTAGCTCCGGGAGGGCCCTACAATGAGCAGTTCTTC
j_call: TRBJ2-3; v_call: TRBV6-1; d_call: TRBD1; clone_size: few; cdr3_aa: CASRWDRGSDTQYF; cdr3_nt: TGTGCCAGCAGGTGGGACAGGGGATCAGATACGCAGTATTTT
j_call: TRBJ2-7; v_call: TRBV7-9; d_call: TRBD1; clone_size: few; cdr3_aa: CASSVTGGTYEQYF; cdr3_nt: TGTGCCAGCAGCGTTACAGGGGGCACCTACGAGCAGTACTTC
j_call: TRBJ1-5; v_call: TRBV19; d_call: .; clone_size: .; cdr3_aa: CAARERPKHQPQHF; cdr3_nt: TGTGCCGCCAGAGAGCGGCCGAAACATCAGCCCCAGCATTTT
j_call: TRBJ1-6; v_call: TRBV28; d_call: .; clone_size: .; cdr3_aa: CASSLEVSNSPLHF; cdr3_nt: TGTGCCAGCAGTTTGGAAGTTAGCAATTCACCCCTCCACTTT
j_call: TRBJ1-2; v_call: TRBV2; d_call: .; clone_size: .; cdr3_aa: CASSTTGNYGYTF; cdr3_nt: TGTGCCAGCAGCACTACAGGAAACTATGGCTACACCTTC
j_call: TRBJ2-7; v_call: TRBV5-5; d_call: .; clone_size: .; cdr3_aa: CASSPGTPEIRHEQYF; cdr3_nt: TGTGCCAGCAGCCCCGGGACACCCGAAATCCGCCACGAGCAGTACTTC
j_call: TRBJ1-1; v_call: TRBV28; d_call: TRBD1; clone_size: .; cdr3_aa: CASSPDRGGEAFF; cdr3_nt: TGTGCCAGCAGTCCAGACAGGGGCGGTGAAGCTTTCTTT
j_call: TRBJ2-1; v_call: TRBV4-2; d_call: TRBD2; clone_size: .; cdr3_aa: CASSQLNPSGNEQFF; cdr3_nt: TGTGCCAGCAGCCAATTAAACCCTAGCGGCAATGAGCAGTTCTTC
j_call: TRBJ1-2; v_call: TRBV5-1; d_call: TRBD1; clone_size: .; cdr3_aa: CASSLQTGGAEGYTF; cdr3_nt: TGCGCCAGCAGCTTACAAACAGGGGGCGCGGAAGGCTACACCTTC
j_call: TRBJ1-2; v_call: TRBV14; d_call: .; clone_size: .; cdr3_aa: CASSQRGGNYGYTF; cdr3_nt: TGTGCCAGCAGCCAAAGGGGGGGGAACTATGGCTACACCTTC
j_call: TRBJ1-2; v_call: TRBV29-1; d_call: TRBD1; clone_size: .; cdr3_aa: CSVLTGTGRGYTF; cdr3_nt: TGCAGCGTCCTAACGGGGACAGGGAGAGGCTACACCTTC
j_call: TRBJ1-5; v_call: TRBV5-6; d_call: TRBD1; clone_size: few; cdr3_aa: CASNKQGAGGQPQHF; cdr3_nt: TGTGCCAGCAACAAACAGGGGGCAGGGGGTCAGCCCCAGCATTTT
j_call: TRBJ1-1; v_call: TRBV30; d_call: TRBD1; clone_size: .; cdr3_aa: CAWSPIPSWTGLTGGTEAFF; cdr3_nt: TGTGCCTGGAGTCCCATCCCCTCCTGGACAGGGCTTACAGGGGGCACTGAAGCTTTCTTT
j_call: TRBJ2-3; v_call: TRBV6-1; d_call: TRBD2; clone_size: few; cdr3_aa: CASSENGGATDTQYF; cdr3_nt: TGTGCCAGCAGTGAAAACGGGGGGGCCACAGATACGCAGTATTTT
j_call: TRBJ2-7; v_call: TRBV28; d_call: TRBD1; clone_size: .; cdr3_aa: CASSLSLGTGGDEQYF; cdr3_nt: TGTGCCAGCAGTTTATCTTTAGGGACAGGGGGGGACGAGCAGTACTTC
j_call: TRBJ2-5; v_call: TRBV30; d_call: TRBD2; clone_size: .; cdr3_aa: CAWSVRTSRLETQYF; cdr3_nt: TGTGCCTGGAGTGTGAGGACTAGCCGTTTGGAGACCCAGTACTTC
j_call: TRBJ2-7; v_call: TRBV2; d_call: TRBD1; clone_size: .; cdr3_aa: CANPEGGQGASEQYF; cdr3_nt: TGTGCCAACCCTGAGGGGGGACAGGGGGCCTCCGAGCAGTACTTC
j_call: TRBJ2-7; v_call: TRBV15; d_call: TRBD1; clone_size: .; cdr3_aa: CATSLTGSEQYF; cdr3_nt: TGTGCCACCAGCCTGACAGGGAGCGAGCAGTACTTC
j_call: TRBJ1-4; v_call: TRBV7-2; d_call: TRBD1; clone_size: .; cdr3_aa: CASSAAGTDNEKLFF; cdr3_nt: TGTGCCAGCAGCGCCGCCGGGACAGACAATGAAAAACTGTTTTTT
j_call: TRBJ2-4; v_call: TRBV5-1; d_call: .; clone_size: .; cdr3_aa: CASSPTALAKNIQYF; cdr3_nt: TGCGCCAGCAGCCCGACAGCTTTAGCCAAAAACATTCAGTACTTC
j_call: TRBJ1-2; v_call: TRBV7-6; d_call: .; clone_size: .; cdr3_aa: CASSPETGFRGYTF; cdr3_nt: TGTGCCAGCAGCCCAGAAACAGGGTTCCGGGGCTACACCTTC
j_call: TRBJ2-7; v_call: TRBV27; d_call: TRBD2; clone_size: .; cdr3_aa: CASSSLTSSGAYEQYF; cdr3_nt: TGTGCCAGCAGTTCCCTCACCTCTAGCGGGGCCTACGAGCAGTACTTC
j_call: TRBJ1-6; v_call: TRBV6-1; d_call: .; clone_size: .; cdr3_aa: CASSENESGQRVNF; cdr3_nt: TGTGCCAGCAGTGAAAATGAATCTGGACAGAGGGTGAACTTT
j_call: TRBJ2-5; v_call: TRBV28; d_call: .; clone_size: .; cdr3_aa: CASSFSREQETQYF; cdr3_nt: TGTGCCAGCAGTTTTTCGCGGGAACAAGAGACCCAGTACTTC